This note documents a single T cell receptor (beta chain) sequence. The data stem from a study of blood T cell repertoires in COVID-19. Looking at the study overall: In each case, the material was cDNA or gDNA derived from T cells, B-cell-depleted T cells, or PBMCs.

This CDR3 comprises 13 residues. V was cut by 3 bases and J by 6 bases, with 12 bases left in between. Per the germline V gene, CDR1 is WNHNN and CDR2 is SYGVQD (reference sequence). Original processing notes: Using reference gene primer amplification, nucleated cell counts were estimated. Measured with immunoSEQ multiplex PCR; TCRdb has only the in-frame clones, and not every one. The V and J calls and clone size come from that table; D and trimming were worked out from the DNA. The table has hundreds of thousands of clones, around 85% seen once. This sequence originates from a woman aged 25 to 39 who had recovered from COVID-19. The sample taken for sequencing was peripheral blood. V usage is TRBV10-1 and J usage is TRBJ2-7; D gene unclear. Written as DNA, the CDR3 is TGCGCCAGCAGTGACCAGGCCCCAGGCGAGCAGTACTTC. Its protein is CASSDQAPGEQYF.